Listed here are 8 T cell receptor beta chains from one sample, sequenced in a study of CD8 T cells in Susac syndrome. Reverse transcription of roughly 0.45 to 1 ug RNA was carried out with random hexamers. From the immunoSEQ multiplex PCR reads, TCRdb called clonotypes with MiXCR, one entry per CDR3 protein. The table lists more than 85,000 distinct CDR3 sequences, 90% to 95% of them singletons. The sequenced sample was CD4+ T cells from PBMCs. These receptors all come from a human donor with Susac syndrome.

The J gene is TRBJ2-3, the V gene TRBV6-1; D unresolved. V lost 6 bases and J 0 bases, leaving 19 bases between the germline ends. Looked up from germline, CDR1 is MNHNS and CDR2 is SASEGT. The CDR3 length is 17 residues. This CDR3 reads CASSSPAANPSTDTQYF. The DNA of the CDR3 is TGTGCCAGCAGCTCTCCGGCGGCAAATCCTAGCACAGATACGCAGTATTTT.

The rearrangement links TRBV12-3 or TRBV12-4 to TRBJ1-1, with D hard to call. Trimming pared 2 bases from V and 2 bases from J, leaving 6 bases between. The CDR3 is made up of 13 amino acids. This chain's CDR3 is CASSLLRNTEAFF. For the CDR3, the DNA is TGTGCCAGCAGTTTATTACGTAACACTGAAGCTTTCTTT.

The chain joins TRBV30 to TRBJ2-1, with D perhaps matching TRBD2 (6 bases). Trimming pared 7 bases from V and 10 bases from J, leaving 23 bases between. The CDR3 covers 14 residues. CDR1 is GTSNPN and CDR2 is SVGIG in the germline V gene (reference sequence). The CDR3 is CASTSDGGKKEQFF. The CDR3 DNA reads TGTGCCTCCACCTCAGACGGGGGAAAGAAGGAGCAGTTCTTC. Supplemented by reference TRBV30 and TRBJ2-1, the full variable domain reads SQTIHQWPATLVQPVGSPLSLECTVEGTSNPNLYWYRQAAGRGLQLLFYSVGIGQISSEVPQNLSASRPQDRQFILSSKKLLLSDSGFYLCASTSDGGKKEQFFGPGTRLTVL.

The chain recombines TRBV7-3 with TRBJ2-2, with a possible D match to TRBD2 (5 bases). The CDR3 is 13 residues long. Germline CDR1 and CDR2: SGHTA and FQGTGA. The ends were cut back, 1 base at V and 7 bases at J, with 7 bases in the middle. CDR3 in amino acids: CASSLNRGGELFF. The CDR3, as DNA: TGTGCCAGCAGCTTAAATCGGGGCGGGGAGCTGTTTTTT. The entire variable domain, with the rest obtained from reference TRBV7-3 and TRBJ2-2, is as follows: GAGVSQTPSNKVTEKGKYVELRCDPISGHTALYWYRQSLGQGPEFLIYFQGTGAADDSGLPNDRFFAVRPEGSVSTLKIQRTERGDSAVYLCASSLNRGGELFFGEGSRLTVL.

This chain joins TRBV20-1 and TRBJ1-2, with TRBD1 identical over 8 bases. Unmatched junction bases numbered 6, after V lost 6 bases and J lost 3 bases. Germline V gene data show CDR1 as DFQATT and CDR2 as SNEGSKA (reference sequence). The length of the CDR3 is 13 residues. Here the CDR3 DNA reads TGCAGTGCCACAGGACAGGGTCACTATGGCTACACCTTC. Protein: CSATGQGHYGYTF.

The chain has TRBV29-1 and TRBJ2-1; 7 bases are shared with TRBD2. J gave up 5 bases and V 7 bases, and 5 bases lay outside the gene matches. Germline CDR1 and CDR2: SQVTM and ANQGSEA. CDR3 length: 12 amino acids. The CDR3 loop is CSAGTTDNEQFF. The DNA of the CDR3 is TGCAGCGCCGGGACTACCGACAATGAGCAGTTCTTC.

The chain is built from TRBV7-9 and TRBJ1-6; 7 positions match TRBD1. There are 15 residues in the CDR3. Germline trimming cut 5 bases from V and 8 bases from J; bases unmatched to any gene: 9. The germline V gene has CDR1 SEHNR and CDR2 FQNEAQ (reference sequence). The CDR3 DNA is TGTGCCAGCAGCGGCTGGACAGGATTGGATTCACCCCTCCACTTT. Encoded protein: CASSGWTGLDSPLHF.

The V and J genes are TRBV3-1 and TRBJ1-6, with D perhaps matching TRBD1 (5 bases). The CDR3 extends over 14 amino acids. Trimming took off 1 base at V and 6 bases at J, with 7 bases between the two ends. The germline V gene encodes CDR1 LGHDT and CDR2 YNNKEL (reference sequence). The CDR3, as DNA: TGTGCCAGCAGCCAAGTCGGGGGTAATTCACCCCTCCACTTT. As protein: CASSQVGGNSPLHF.